What follows is one T cell receptor beta chain and its context. This sample was taken from a study of CD8 T cells in Susac syndrome. Random-hexamer reverse transcription was applied to roughly 0.5 to 1 ug RNA. Amplification of TCR beta CDR3 by immunoSEQ multiplex PCR spanned 54 Vbeta and 13 Jbeta. TCRdb re-analysed the immunoSEQ multiplex PCR reads in MiXCR, keeping a single row per CDR3 protein. Here the sample spans around 200,000 distinct CDR3 sequences, 85% to 95% being singletons. V lost 3 bases and J 2 bases, leaving 11 bases between the germline ends. This CDR3 comprises 13 residues. Germline-derived CDR1 and CDR2 are DFQATT and SNEGSKA (reference sequence).

The chain employs TRBV20-1 and TRBJ2-7; possibly TRBD1 for D (6 bases). The clonotype originates from a human donor in good health. The sample consisted of CD4+ T cells from PBMCs. This chain's CDR3 is CSARTGTTYEQYV. CDR3 DNA sequence: TGCAGTGCTAGGACCGGGACAACCTACGAGCAGTACGTC.